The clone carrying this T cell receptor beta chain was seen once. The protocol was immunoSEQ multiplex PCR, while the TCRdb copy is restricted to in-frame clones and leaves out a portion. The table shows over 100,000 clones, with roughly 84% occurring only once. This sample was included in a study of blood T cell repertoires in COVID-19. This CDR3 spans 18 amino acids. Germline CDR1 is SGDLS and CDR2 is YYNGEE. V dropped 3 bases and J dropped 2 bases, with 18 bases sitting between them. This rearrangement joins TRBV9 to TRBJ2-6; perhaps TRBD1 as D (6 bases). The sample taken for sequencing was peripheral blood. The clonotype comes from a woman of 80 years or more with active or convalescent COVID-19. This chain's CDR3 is CASSAGHPIGTGANVLTF. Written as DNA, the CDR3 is TGTGCCAGCAGCGCGGGACACCCCATAGGAACTGGGGCCAACGTCCTGACTTTC. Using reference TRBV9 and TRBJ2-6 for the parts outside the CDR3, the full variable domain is DSGVTQTPKHLITATGQRVTLRCSPRSGDLSVYWYQQSLDQGLQFLIQYYNGEERAKGNILERFSAQQFPDLHSELNLSSLELGDSALYFCASSAGHPIGTGANVLTFGAGSRLTVL.